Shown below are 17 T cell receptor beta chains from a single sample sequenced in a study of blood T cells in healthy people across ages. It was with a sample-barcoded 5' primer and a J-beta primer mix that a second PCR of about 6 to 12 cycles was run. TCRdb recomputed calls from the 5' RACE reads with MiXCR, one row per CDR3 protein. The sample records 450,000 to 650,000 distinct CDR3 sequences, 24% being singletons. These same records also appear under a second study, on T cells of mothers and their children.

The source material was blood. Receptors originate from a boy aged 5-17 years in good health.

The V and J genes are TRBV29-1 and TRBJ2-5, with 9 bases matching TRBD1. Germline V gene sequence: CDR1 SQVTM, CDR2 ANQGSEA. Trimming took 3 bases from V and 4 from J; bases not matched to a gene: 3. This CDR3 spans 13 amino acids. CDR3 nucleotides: TGCAGCGTTGAGGGGGACAGGGCAGAGACCCAGTACTTC. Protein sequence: CSVEGDRAETQYF.

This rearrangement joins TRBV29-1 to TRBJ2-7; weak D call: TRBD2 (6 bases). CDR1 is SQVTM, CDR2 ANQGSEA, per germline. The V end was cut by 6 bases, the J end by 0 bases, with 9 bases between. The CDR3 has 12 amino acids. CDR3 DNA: TGCAGCGTAGGGACTTACTCCTACGAGCAGTACTTC. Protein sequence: CSVGTYSYEQYF.

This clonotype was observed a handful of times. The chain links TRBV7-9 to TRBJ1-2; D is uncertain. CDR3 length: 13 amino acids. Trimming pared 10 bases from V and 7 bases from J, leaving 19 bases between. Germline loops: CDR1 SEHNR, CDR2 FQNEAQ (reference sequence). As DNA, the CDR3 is TGTGCCATCCACGCTGGGCCGTTCCGTGGCTACACCTTC. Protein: CAIHAGPFRGYTF. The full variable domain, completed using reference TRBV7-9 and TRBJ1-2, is DTGVSQNPRHKITKRGQNVTFRCDPISEHNRLYWYRQTLGQGPEFLTYFQNEAQLEKSRLLSDRFSAERPKGSFSTLEIQRTEQGDSAMYLCAIHAGPFRGYTFGSGTRLTVV.

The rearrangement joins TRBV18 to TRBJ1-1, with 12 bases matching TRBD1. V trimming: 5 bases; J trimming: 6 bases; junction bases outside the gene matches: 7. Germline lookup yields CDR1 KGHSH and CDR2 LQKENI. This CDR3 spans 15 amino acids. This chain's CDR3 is CASSAGQGAVSEAFF. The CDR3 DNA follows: TGTGCCAGCTCAGCGGGACAGGGGGCGGTTTCTGAAGCTTTCTTT.

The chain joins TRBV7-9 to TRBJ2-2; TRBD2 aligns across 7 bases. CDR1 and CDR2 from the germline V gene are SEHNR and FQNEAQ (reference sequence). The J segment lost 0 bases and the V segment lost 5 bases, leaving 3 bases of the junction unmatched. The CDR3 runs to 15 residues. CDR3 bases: TGTGCCAGCAGCGTTGGACTAGCGAACACCGGGGAGCTGTTTTTT. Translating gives CASSVGLANTGELFF.

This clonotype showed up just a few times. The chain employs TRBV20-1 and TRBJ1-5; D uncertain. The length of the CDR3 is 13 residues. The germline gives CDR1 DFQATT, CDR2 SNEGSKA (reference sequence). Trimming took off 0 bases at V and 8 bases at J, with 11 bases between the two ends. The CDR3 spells CSARDGGKEPQHF. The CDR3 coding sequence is TGCAGTGCTAGAGATGGTGGGAAGGAGCCCCAGCATTTT.

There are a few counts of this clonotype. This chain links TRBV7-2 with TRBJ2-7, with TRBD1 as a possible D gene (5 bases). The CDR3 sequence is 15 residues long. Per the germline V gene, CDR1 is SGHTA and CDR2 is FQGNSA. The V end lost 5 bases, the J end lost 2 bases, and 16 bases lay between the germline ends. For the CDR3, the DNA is TGTGCCAGCAGCCTCGACAGATCGGGTGCCTACGAGCAGTACTTC. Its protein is CASSLDRSGAYEQYF.

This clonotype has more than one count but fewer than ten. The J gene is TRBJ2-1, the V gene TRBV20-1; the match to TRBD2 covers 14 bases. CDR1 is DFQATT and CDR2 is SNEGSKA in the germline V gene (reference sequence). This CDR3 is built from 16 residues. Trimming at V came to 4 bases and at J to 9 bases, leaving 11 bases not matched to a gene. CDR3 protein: CSAILGTSGGHGEQFF. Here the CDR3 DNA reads TGCAGTGCTATCCTCGGGACTAGCGGGGGCCACGGTGAGCAGTTCTTC.

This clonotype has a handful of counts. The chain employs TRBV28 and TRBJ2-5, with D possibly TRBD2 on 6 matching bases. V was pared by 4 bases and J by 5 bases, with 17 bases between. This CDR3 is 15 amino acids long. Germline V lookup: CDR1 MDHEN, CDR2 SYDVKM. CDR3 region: CASSSPGLTLETQYF. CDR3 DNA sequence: TGTGCCAGCAGTTCCCCGGGACTTACGTTGGAGACCCAGTACTTC.

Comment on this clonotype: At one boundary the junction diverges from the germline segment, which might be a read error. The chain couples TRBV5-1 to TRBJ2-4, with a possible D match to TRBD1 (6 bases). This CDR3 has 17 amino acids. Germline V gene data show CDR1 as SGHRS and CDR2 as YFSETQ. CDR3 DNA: TGCGCCGGCAGCTCGCCCACAGGGTCAATAGCCAAAAACATTCAGTACTTC. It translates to CAGSSPTGSIAKNIQYF.

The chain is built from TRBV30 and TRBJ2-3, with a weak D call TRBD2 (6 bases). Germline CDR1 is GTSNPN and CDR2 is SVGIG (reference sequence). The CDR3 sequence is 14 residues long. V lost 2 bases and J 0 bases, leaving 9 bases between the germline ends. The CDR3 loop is CAWSTGTSTDTQYF. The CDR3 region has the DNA TGTGCCTGGAGTACCGGGACTAGCACAGATACGCAGTATTTT. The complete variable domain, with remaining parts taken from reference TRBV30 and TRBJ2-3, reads SQTIHQWPATLVQPVGSPLSLECTVEGTSNPNLYWYRQAAGRGLQLLFYSVGIGQISSEVPQNLSASRPQDRQFILSSKKLLLSDSGFYLCAWSTGTSTDTQYFGPGTRLTVL.

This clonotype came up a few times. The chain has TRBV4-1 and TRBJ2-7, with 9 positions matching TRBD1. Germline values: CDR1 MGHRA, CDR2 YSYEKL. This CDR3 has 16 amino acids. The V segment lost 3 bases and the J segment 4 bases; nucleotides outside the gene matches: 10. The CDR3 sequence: CASSHTTGQGFYEQYF. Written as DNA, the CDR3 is TGCGCCAGCAGCCACACGACGGGACAGGGTTTTTACGAGCAGTACTTC.

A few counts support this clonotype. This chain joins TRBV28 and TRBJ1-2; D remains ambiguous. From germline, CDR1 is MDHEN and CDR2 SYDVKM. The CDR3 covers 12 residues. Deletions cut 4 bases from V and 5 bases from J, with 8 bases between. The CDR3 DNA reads TGTGCCAGCAGTTCCCTAAAATATGGCTACACCTTC. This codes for CASSSLKYGYTF.

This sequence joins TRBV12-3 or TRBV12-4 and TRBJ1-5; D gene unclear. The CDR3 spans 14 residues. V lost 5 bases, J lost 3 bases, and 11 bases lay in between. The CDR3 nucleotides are TGTGCCAGCAGTCCTACTTCTGCCAATCAGCCCCAGCATTTT. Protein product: CASSPTSANQPQHF.

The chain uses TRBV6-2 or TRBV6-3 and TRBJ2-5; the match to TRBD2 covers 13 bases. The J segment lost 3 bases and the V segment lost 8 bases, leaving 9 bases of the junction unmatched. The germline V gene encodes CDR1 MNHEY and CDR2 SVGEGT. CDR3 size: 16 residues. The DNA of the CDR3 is TGTGCCAGCCGACCCCGGACTAGCGGGAGTAAAGAGACCCAGTACTTC. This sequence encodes CASRPRTSGSKETQYF.

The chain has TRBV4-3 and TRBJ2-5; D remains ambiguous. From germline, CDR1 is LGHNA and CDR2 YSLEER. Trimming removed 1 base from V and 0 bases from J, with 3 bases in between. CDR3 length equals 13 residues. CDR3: CASSQGNQETQYF. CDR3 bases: TGCGCCAGCAGCCAAGGGAACCAAGAGACCCAGTACTTC.

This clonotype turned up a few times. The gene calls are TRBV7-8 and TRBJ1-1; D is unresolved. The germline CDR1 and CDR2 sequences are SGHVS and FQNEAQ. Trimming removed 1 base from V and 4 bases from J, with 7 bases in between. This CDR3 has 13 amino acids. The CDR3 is CASSLVWGTEAFF. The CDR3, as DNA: TGTGCCAGCAGCTTAGTGTGGGGCACTGAAGCTTTCTTT. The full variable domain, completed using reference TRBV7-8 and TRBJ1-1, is GAGVSQSPRYKVAKRGQDVALRCDPISGHVSLFWYQQALGQGPEFLTYFQNEAQLDKSGLPSDRFFAERPEGSVSTLKIQRTQQEDSAVYLCASSLVWGTEAFFGQGTRLTVV.